This T cell receptor (beta chain) was sequenced in a study of shared clonotypes between healthy human individuals. General study results and limits: When naive CD4 clonotypes were compared across a few donors, approximately 5% were shared.

As regards this clone: As yet, its antigen is unknown.

Sequencing was performed with immunoSEQ multiplex PCR; in TCRdb, only in-frame clones are kept and a portion is missing. The table includes some 2,000,000 clones, almost 96% detected once. The J segment lost 7 bases and the V segment lost 3 bases, leaving 8 bases of the junction unmatched. This CDR3 spans 14 amino acids. The germline gives CDR1 KGHSH, CDR2 LQKENI. This chain joins TRBV18 and TRBJ2-7; TRBD1 agrees at 8 bases. The TCR sequence derives from a young man in good health. The specimen was naive CD4+ T cells sorted from blood. Noted subset: CD45RA+ positively selected. Here the CDR3 DNA reads TGTGCCAGCTCACCCAAGGACAGGGCAAGGGAGCAGTACTTC. Amino acid sequence: CASSPKDRAREQYF.